At least ten counts were recorded for the clone carrying this TCR beta chain. Its antigen is not identified. This entry comes from a study of regulatory T cells in long-lasting Graves disease. General study findings and limits: The study found persistent patients shared more public clonotypes (around 2,500) than new patients (just over 950). Persistent Graves' cases showed lower TCR diversity than newly diagnosed cases.

V lost 1 base and J 8 bases, leaving 12 bases between the germline ends. Germline lookup yields CDR1 SNHLY and CDR2 FYNNEI. This CDR3 has 15 amino acids. Construction of the TCR beta libraries employed iRepertoire HTBI primers in conjunction with Arm-PCR of CDR3 regions. Each CDR3 protein is one row after TCRdb ran MiXCR on the multiplex PCR reads. The sample yields over 200,000 distinct CDR3 sequences, around 20% seen once. Specified time point: newly diagnosed GD, antithyroid drugs for less than 3 months. Extracted PBMC RNA gave rise to the TCR library. The chain links TRBV2 to TRBJ1-6; D uncertain. The specimen comprised peripheral blood mononuclear cells (PBMCs), sampled at new diagnosis, from a patient treated with antithyroid drugs. This TCR derives from a female donor with Graves disease. Here the CDR3 DNA reads TGTGCCAGCAGTGAAGATGCGGGTGGGGATTCACCCCTCCACTTT. Translating it yields CASSEDAGGDSPLHF.